Each of the 15 T cell receptor beta chains below was sequenced from the same sample in a study of blood T cell repertoires in COVID-19. Only in-frame clones appear in the TCRdb table, and some are missing; sequencing was by immunoSEQ multiplex PCR. Seen here are over 300,000 clones, around 91% observed once, and the top ten hold 6.5%. Sequenced sample: peripheral blood. All receptors derive from a man aged 18 to 29 with active or convalescent COVID-19.

The chain carries TRBV9 and TRBJ1-1; tentatively, D is TRBD1 (5 bases). V dropped 3 bases and J dropped 0 bases, with 12 bases sitting between them. Per germline, CDR1 SGDLS and CDR2 YYNGEE. The CDR3 runs 15 residues. CDR3 region: CASSARGQMNTEAFF. The CDR3 DNA follows: TGTGCCAGCAGCGCTCGTGGACAAATGAACACTGAAGCTTTCTTT.

The chain couples TRBV7-3 to TRBJ2-7; 10 bases map to TRBD2. The CDR3 has 20 residues. CDR1 and CDR2 (germline): SGHTA, FQGTGA. The J segment lost 0 bases and the V segment lost 5 bases, leaving 19 bases of the junction unmatched. The CDR3 loop is CASSPRPSGRARGSSYEQYF. In DNA, the CDR3 is TGTGCCAGCAGCCCCCGGCCTAGCGGGAGAGCGAGGGGGAGCTCCTACGAGCAGTACTTC.

The CDR3, as DNA: TGTGCCAGCACCATACGGTCTTGGACAGAGCATGAAAAACTGTTTTTT. Amino acid sequence: CASTIRSWTEHEKLFF. This chain joins TRBV5-5 and TRBJ1-4, with a possible D match to TRBD1 (6 bases). The V and J ends lost 6 bases and 6 bases respectively, with 21 bases between them. The CDR3 loop spans 16 amino acids. In germline, CDR1 is SGHKS, CDR2 YYEKEE (reference sequence).

V and J are TRBV27 and TRBJ2-7, with 10 positions matching TRBD1. Trimming at V came to 4 bases and at J to 0 bases, leaving 3 bases not matched to a gene. The V gene's germline CDR1 is MNHEY and CDR2 SMNVEV (reference sequence). The CDR3 covers 15 residues. CDR3 region: CASSSGQGSSYEQYF. The CDR3 region has the DNA TGTGCCAGCAGTTCGGGACAGGGGTCCTCCTACGAGCAGTACTTC.

J is TRBJ2-2 and V is TRBV3-1 (or the pseudogene TRBV3-2), with D perhaps matching TRBD2 (5 bases). Germline-derived CDR1 and CDR2 are LGHDT and YNNKEL (reference sequence). Trimming took off 0 bases at V and 5 bases at J, with 10 bases between the two ends. CDR3 length: 15 residues. CDR3: CASSQDGEGTGELFF. The CDR3 DNA reads TGTGCCAGCAGCCAAGATGGTGAGGGTACCGGGGAGCTGTTTTTT.

The CDR3 DNA reads TGTGCCAGCAGCTTAGGAAGGACTACAGATACGCAGTATTTT. It is translated as CASSLGRTTDTQYF. V and J are TRBV7-3 and TRBJ2-3; tentatively, D is TRBD2 (5 bases). Trimming shortened V by 2 bases and J by 3 bases, and 9 bases separated the two germline ends. Per germline, CDR1 SGHTA and CDR2 FQGTGA. This CDR3 comprises 14 residues.

The chain couples TRBV6-5 to TRBJ2-7; 9 positions match TRBD2. Germline V gives CDR1 MNHEY, CDR2 SVGAGI. The CDR3 runs 15 residues. Losses at the gene ends were 6 bases for V and 0 bases for J; bases not matched to a gene: 6. The DNA for the CDR3 is TGTGCCAGCAGGCTGACTAGCGGACTCTCCTACGAGCAGTACTTC. Protein: CASRLTSGLSYEQYF.

This clone showed up just once. This chain's CDR3 is CASSPWTSEDTQYF. The DNA of the CDR3 is TGTGCCAGCAGCCCTTGGACTAGCGAAGATACGCAGTATTTT. The V call is TRBV11-2, the J call TRBJ2-3; 9 positions agree with TRBD2. There are 14 residues in the CDR3. Trimming removed 5 bases from V and 5 bases from J; junction bases left unmatched: 5. Per germline, CDR1 SGHAT and CDR2 FQNNGV. Complete variable domain (other parts from reference TRBV11-2 and TRBJ2-3): EAGVAQSPRYKIIEKRQSVAFWCNPISGHATLYWYQQILGQGPKLLIQFQNNGVVDDSQLPKDRFSAERLKGVDSTLKIQPAKLEDSAVYLCASSPWTSEDTQYFGPGTRLTVL.

The rearrangement uses TRBV30 and TRBJ1-4; D is undetermined. CDR1 is GTSNPN and CDR2 is SVGIG in the germline V gene (reference sequence). The V and J ends lost 3 bases and 8 bases respectively, with 13 bases between them. CDR3 length equals 13 residues. CDR3 protein: CAWSSVRGEKLFF. The CDR3 nucleotides read TGTGCCTGGAGCTCCGTGAGAGGAGAAAAACTGTTTTTT.

The chain couples TRBV28 to TRBJ2-5; D is perhaps TRBD2 (7 bases). Germline assignment: CDR1 MDHEN and CDR2 SYDVKM. The CDR3 contains 13 residues. V was clipped by 10 bases and J by 7 bases, with 19 bases between them. CDR3 sequence: CATENAGAGTQYF. As DNA, the CDR3 is TGTGCCACCGAGAACGCGGGGGCCGGGACCCAGTACTTC.

The chain carries TRBV6-5 and TRBJ2-1; TRBD2 matches 16 bases. CDR3 length: 16 amino acids. Germline CDR1 and CDR2: MNHEY and SVGAGI. Losses at the gene ends were 2 bases for V and 12 bases for J; bases not matched to a gene: 7. The CDR3 coding sequence is TGTGCCAGCAGTTACGACGGGACTAGCGGGAGGGCCCCGCAGTTCTTC. This translates into CASSYDGTSGRAPQFF.

The sample holds many counts of this clone. A much larger clone differs from this one at a single base, so this may be a read error. This chain links TRBV6-2 or TRBV6-3 with TRBJ2-6, with a possible D match to TRBD1 (5 bases). This CDR3 is 14 amino acids long. Germline assignment: CDR1 MNHEY and CDR2 SVGEGT. This CDR3 is CASSYSSGANVLTF. CDR3 nucleotide sequence: TGTGCCAGCAGTTACAGCTCTGGGGCCAACGTGCTGACTTTC.

The rearrangement uses TRBV6-1 and TRBJ1-2; D gene uncertain. This CDR3 region has 14 residues. The germline V gene has CDR1 MNHNS and CDR2 SASEGT. Trimming took off 0 bases at V and 7 bases at J, with 12 bases between the two ends. The CDR3 region has the DNA TGTGCCAGCAGTGAAGCGCTGACTGACTTTGGCTACACCTTC. This codes for CASSEALTDFGYTF.

This clone has just one count. J is TRBJ2-2 and V is TRBV7-2, with 8 bases identical to TRBD1. The ends lost 5 bases at V and 9 bases at J; junction bases unmatched: 11. CDR3 length: 15 amino acids. Germline loops: CDR1 SGHTA, CDR2 FQGNSA. The CDR3 loop is CASSRNQGAGRELFF. The CDR3, as DNA: TGTGCCAGCAGCAGAAACCAGGGGGCGGGCCGGGAGCTGTTTTTT.

This chain joins TRBV7-9 and TRBJ1-2, with 9 bases matching TRBD1. The CDR3 runs to 15 residues. Germline V gene sequence: CDR1 SEHNR, CDR2 FQNEAQ (reference sequence). The ends lost 6 bases at V and 8 bases at J; junction bases unmatched: 13. As DNA, the CDR3 is TGTGCCAGCAGTCCTAGCACAGGGGGCAGTTTGGGCTACACCTTC. Translating it yields CASSPSTGGSLGYTF.